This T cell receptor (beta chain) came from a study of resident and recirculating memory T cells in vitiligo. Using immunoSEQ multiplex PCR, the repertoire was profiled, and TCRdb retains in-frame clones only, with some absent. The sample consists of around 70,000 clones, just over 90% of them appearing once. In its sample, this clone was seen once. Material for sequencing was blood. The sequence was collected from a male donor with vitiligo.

The CDR3 protein is CASSPGTASSYNSPLHF. The CDR3 region has the DNA TGTGCCAGCAGCCCCGGGACAGCGAGCTCCTATAATTCACCCCTCCACTTT. V is TRBV5-4 and J is TRBJ1-6; 7 positions match TRBD1. CDR1 is SGHNT and CDR2 is YYREEE in the germline V gene (reference sequence). This CDR3 is built from 17 residues. J was trimmed by 0 bases and V by 4 bases; bases with no gene match: 7.